These 14 T cell receptor beta chains were sequenced from one sample in a study of blood T cell repertoires in COVID-19. Clones were read by immunoSEQ multiplex PCR, and TCRdb kept only the in-frame ones, dropping some. This sample has more than 300,000 clones, with 86% found just once. The sequencing input was peripheral blood. These receptors were collected from a woman between 45 and 60 years old with acute or convalescent COVID-19.

Note on this clone: Distinct nucleotide sequences in the sample also encode this CDR3. This chain links TRBV7-2 with TRBJ2-7, with D hard to call. The germline V and J ends were trimmed by 1 base and 1 base, with 8 bases remaining between them. The CDR3 covers 14 residues. Germline CDR1 reads SGHTA; CDR2 reads FQGNSA. DNA of the CDR3: TGTGCCAGCAGCTTAGAACCAGTTTCCTACGAGCAGTACTTC. Amino acids: CASSLEPVSYEQYF.

The V gene is TRBV5-4, the J gene TRBJ2-3, with D maybe TRBD2 (6 bases). V lost 0 bases, J lost 1 base, and 6 bases lay in between. The germline CDR1 and CDR2 sequences are SGHNT and YYREEE (reference sequence). The CDR3 length is 14 residues. The CDR3 is CASSLASGTDTQYF. The CDR3 DNA follows: TGTGCCAGCAGCTTGGCTAGCGGCACAGATACGCAGTATTTT.

The chain uses TRBV6-1 and TRBJ1-5; 12 positions match TRBD1. The CDR3 has 17 amino acids. CDR1 and CDR2 (germline): MNHNS, SASEGT. J was trimmed by 5 bases and V by 3 bases; bases with no gene match: 8. As DNA, the CDR3 is TGTGCCAGCAGTGACCCGGTGGGGACAGGGGGCGATCAGCCCCAGCATTTT. It yields the protein CASSDPVGTGGDQPQHF.

This sequence joins TRBV9 and TRBJ2-1, with 10 bases aligning to TRBD1. The CDR3 covers 19 residues. Germline V gene lookup returns CDR1 SGDLS and CDR2 YYNGEE. Trimming took 2 bases from V and 0 from J; bases not matched to a gene: 11. Here the CDR3 reads CASSVPGTGARNSYNEQFF. DNA for the CDR3: TGTGCCAGCAGCGTCCCCGGGACAGGGGCCCGCAACTCCTACAATGAGCAGTTCTTC.

This chain joins TRBV9 and TRBJ2-1; D ambiguous. The CDR3 spans 15 residues. CDR1 is SGDLS and CDR2 is YYNGEE in the germline V gene. V lost 1 base and J lost 0, with 8 bases in between. This CDR3 is CASSVRASSYNEQFF. The CDR3 bases are TGTGCCAGCAGCGTAAGAGCGAGCTCCTACAATGAGCAGTTCTTC.

V is TRBV6-4 and J is TRBJ1-2, with TRBD1 matching 8 bases. After removal of 4 bases from V and 4 bases from J, the junction contained 5 bases not matched to a gene. Germline V gene data show CDR1 as MRHNA and CDR2 as SNTAGT. This CDR3 contains 14 residues. CDR3 residues: CASSAGQGGYGYTF. As DNA, the CDR3 is TGTGCCAGCAGTGCCGGACAGGGCGGCTATGGCTACACCTTC.

This chain links TRBV6-4 with TRBJ2-1; D remains ambiguous. The CDR3 totals 12 residues. Germline CDR1 MRHNA, CDR2 SNTAGT. With 0 bases removed from V and 9 bases from J, the gap between germline ends came to 6 bases. CDR3: CASSDSHSEQFF. For the CDR3, the DNA is TGTGCCAGCAGTGACTCCCACAGTGAGCAGTTCTTC.

This rearrangement joins TRBV25-1 to TRBJ2-1; perhaps TRBD2 as D (5 bases). The CDR3 is 13 amino acids. V shed 5 bases and J shed 9 bases, with 14 bases lying between them. Germline V gene lookup returns CDR1 MGHDK and CDR2 SYGVNS. The CDR3 spells CASSRPTRTEQFF. The CDR3, as DNA: TGTGCCAGCAGTAGGCCCACTAGGACTGAGCAGTTCTTC.

V gene TRBV7-2 combines with J gene TRBJ2-3, with D unclear. CDR1 SGHTA and CDR2 FQGNSA come from the germline V gene. Trimming cost V 0 bases and J 6 bases, with 16 bases left between them. CDR3 length: 16 amino acids. CDR3 loop: CASSLAPAIVTDTQYF. CDR3 DNA sequence: TGTGCCAGCAGCTTAGCACCAGCGATCGTAACCGATACGCAGTATTTT. Combining the CDR3 with reference TRBV7-2 and TRBJ2-3 gives the whole variable domain GAGVSQSPSNKVTEKGKDVELRCDPISGHTALYWYRQSLGQGLEFLIYFQGNSAPDKSGLPSDRFSAERTGGSVSTLTIQRTQQEDSAVYLCASSLAPAIVTDTQYFGPGTRLTVL.

CDR3 nucleotides: TGTGCCAGCAGCCAAGAGGCTCTAGCCCGGCAGCAGTACTTC. It codes for CASSQEALARQQYF. The chain couples TRBV4-2 to TRBJ2-7, with a tentative D call TRBD2 (5 bases). The CDR3 consists of 14 residues. Germline lookup yields CDR1 LGHNA and CDR2 YNFKEQ. V lost 0 bases to trimming and J lost 8 bases, with 14 bases between them.

This clone was seen just once. This chain links TRBV7-2 with TRBJ2-1; TRBD1 matches at 8 bases. The CDR3 has 16 amino acids. Germline values: CDR1 SGHTA, CDR2 FQGNSA. The ends lost 5 bases at V and 7 bases at J; junction bases unmatched: 13. Written as DNA, the CDR3 is TGTGCCAGCAGCCTAACCCCCAGGGGGCTACGGAATGAGCAGTTCTTC. Translating gives CASSLTPRGLRNEQFF.

V usage is TRBV2 and J usage is TRBJ2-7, with 7 bases identical to TRBD1. V shed 9 bases, J shed 6 bases, and the junction held 5 bases outside the gene matches. The CDR3 spans 11 residues. The V gene's germline CDR1 is SNHLY and CDR2 FYNNEI. This CDR3 reads CASQGVSEQYF. The CDR3 DNA reads TGTGCCAGTCAGGGGGTGTCCGAGCAGTACTTC. Full variable domain (remainder filled in from reference TRBV2 and TRBJ2-7): EPEVTQTPSHQVTQMGQEVILRCVPISNHLYFYWYRQILGQKVEFLVSFYNNEISEKSEIFDDQFSVERPDGSNFTLKIRSTKLEDSAMYFCASQGVSEQYFGPGTRLTVT.

This chain joins TRBV29-1 and TRBJ2-1; TRBD1 matches 9 bases. Losses at the gene ends were 6 bases for V and 4 bases for J; bases not matched to a gene: 7. CDR3 length equals 14 residues. CDR1 SQVTM and CDR2 ANQGSEA come from the germline V gene. CDR3 residues: CSVTGDRVYNEQFF. CDR3 bases: TGCAGCGTAACGGGGGACAGGGTGTACAATGAGCAGTTCTTC.

This clone has just one count. The chain carries TRBV3-1 (or the pseudogene TRBV3-2) and TRBJ1-1, with TRBD1 as a possible D gene (6 bases). The CDR3 spans 14 residues. Looked up from germline, CDR1 is LGHDT and CDR2 is YNNKEL (reference sequence). V dropped 11 bases and J dropped 1 base, with 17 bases sitting between them. CDR3 DNA sequence: TGTGCCCCCGGCTCCGGGACACCGAACACTGAAGCTTTCTTT. As protein: CAPGSGTPNTEAFF.